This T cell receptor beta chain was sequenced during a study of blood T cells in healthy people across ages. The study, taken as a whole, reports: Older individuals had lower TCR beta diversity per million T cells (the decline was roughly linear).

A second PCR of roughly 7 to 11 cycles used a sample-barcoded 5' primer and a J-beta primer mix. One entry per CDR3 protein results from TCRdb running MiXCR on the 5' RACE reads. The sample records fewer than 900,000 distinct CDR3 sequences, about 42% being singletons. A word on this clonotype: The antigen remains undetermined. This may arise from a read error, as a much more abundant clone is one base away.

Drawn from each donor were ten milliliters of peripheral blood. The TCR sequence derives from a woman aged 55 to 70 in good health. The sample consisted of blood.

This CDR3 reads CSATHGESSYNEQYF. The CDR3, as DNA: TGCAGTGCTACTCACGGGGAAAGCTCCTACAATGAGCAGTACTTC. The chain links TRBV20-1 to TRBJ2-1; D might be TRBD2 (5 bases). TRBJ2-7 explains the end of the DNA better; the J call may be wrong. CDR1 and CDR2 (germline): DFQATT, SNEGSKA (reference sequence). This CDR3 is built from 15 residues.